The 21 T cell receptor beta chains below come from one sample, sequenced in a study of blood T cell repertoires in COVID-19. Sequenced by immunoSEQ multiplex PCR; TCRdb stores in-frame clones only, minus some. The data show approximately 230,000 clones, roughly four fifths seen once. Sequencing input: PBMCs or T cells enriched from blood (not recorded which). These receptors came from a man in his forties who had recovered from COVID-19.

The chain links TRBV19 to TRBJ1-5; 7 positions agree with TRBD1. The ends lost 5 bases at V and 9 bases at J; junction bases unmatched: 10. The CDR3 consists of 14 residues. The V gene's germline CDR1 is LNHDA and CDR2 SQIVND (reference sequence). Here the CDR3 reads CASSVRQGRGPQHF. For the CDR3, the DNA is TGTGCCAGTAGTGTCCGACAGGGAAGAGGGCCCCAGCATTTT.

The rearrangement uses TRBV9 and TRBJ1-2; 7 bases are a match to TRBD1. V was clipped by 4 bases and J by 2 bases; unmatched bases: 5. The CDR3 consists of 14 residues. CDR1 and CDR2 from the germline V gene are SGDLS and YYNGEE. CDR3 DNA sequence: TGTGCCAGCAGCATCCGAGGGGGCAACTATGGCTACACCTTC. Amino acid sequence: CASSIRGGNYGYTF.

This chain links TRBV9 with TRBJ2-3, with unresolved D. The CDR3 extends over 12 amino acids. The germline V gene has CDR1 SGDLS and CDR2 YYNGEE. V dropped 0 bases and J dropped 5 bases, with 4 bases sitting between them. CDR3: CASSVAGDTQYF. CDR3 DNA: TGTGCCAGCAGCGTAGCAGGAGATACGCAGTATTTT.

The rearrangement links TRBV3-1 (or the pseudogene TRBV3-2) to TRBJ1-4; 7 bases agree with TRBD1. Germline V lookup: CDR1 LGHDT, CDR2 YNNKEL (reference sequence). The CDR3 is 16 amino acids. The ends lost 1 base at V and 1 base at J; junction bases unmatched: 3. The CDR3 nucleotides read TGTGCCAGCAGCCAAGGTACAGGGGTAACTAATGAAAAACTGTTTTTT. Translation gives CASSQGTGVTNEKLFF.

This CDR3 is CASSSAFRGNEQFF. The CDR3 nucleotides read TGTGCCAGCAGTTCGGCTTTTCGGGGGAATGAGCAGTTCTTC. This chain connects TRBV28 to TRBJ2-1; a possible D gene is TRBD2 (6 bases). Trimming cost V 4 bases and J 7 bases, with 14 bases left between them. The CDR3 is 14 amino acids. CDR1 MDHEN and CDR2 SYDVKM come from the germline V gene.

The chain employs TRBV7-2 and TRBJ1-4; no clear D gene. Germline V gene sequence: CDR1 SGHTA, CDR2 FQGNSA. V was shortened by 1 base and J by 8 bases, with 8 bases between the two germline ends. CDR3 length equals 13 residues. The CDR3: CASSLVREEKLFF. CDR3 bases: TGTGCCAGCAGCTTAGTACGGGAGGAAAAACTGTTTTTT.

This chain links TRBV3-1 (or the pseudogene TRBV3-2) with TRBJ1-3; D unresolved. This CDR3 region has 16 residues. Trimming shortened V by 5 bases and J by 0 bases, and 14 bases separated the two germline ends. CDR1 LGHDT and CDR2 YNNKEL come from the germline V gene (reference sequence). DNA of the CDR3: TGTGCCAGCAGCAGACACAACTCCCGCTCTGGAAACACCATATATTTT. It encodes CASSRHNSRSGNTIYF.

This chain connects TRBV5-5 to TRBJ1-2; possibly TRBD1 for D (5 bases). CDR3 length: 11 amino acids. Looked up from germline, CDR1 is SGHKS and CDR2 is YYEKEE (reference sequence). V lost 4 bases and J 12 bases, leaving 13 bases between the germline ends. In nucleotides, the CDR3 is TGTGCCAGCAGCAACGACAGCGTAAACACCTTC. It is translated as CASSNDSVNTF.

This clone came up once. The rearrangement uses TRBV12-3 or TRBV12-4 and TRBJ2-1; maybe TRBD2 (6 bases). The ends were cut back, 9 bases at V and 4 bases at J, with 13 bases in the middle. The CDR3 runs 13 residues. The CDR3 reads CASVRGNYNEQFF. The CDR3 region has the DNA TGTGCCAGTGTTCGGGGGAATTACAATGAGCAGTTCTTC.

The chain recombines TRBV19 with TRBJ1-6; a weak D match, TRBD1 (5 bases). The CDR3 totals 13 residues. CDR1 and CDR2 (germline): LNHDA, SQIVND (reference sequence). The ends were cut back, 5 bases at V and 7 bases at J, with 9 bases in the middle. The CDR3 region is CASSLGPNSPLHF. For the CDR3, the DNA is TGTGCCAGTAGTCTGGGGCCCAATTCACCCCTCCACTTT.

V gene TRBV19 combines with J gene TRBJ1-2, with unresolved D. CDR1 and CDR2 (germline): LNHDA, SQIVND (reference sequence). This CDR3 is built from 13 residues. The V end lost 5 bases, the J end lost 1 base, and 8 bases lay between the germline ends. The CDR3 is CASSASLNYGYTF. CDR3 bases: TGTGCCAGTAGTGCCTCACTTAACTATGGCTACACCTTC.

The chain uses TRBV7-9 and TRBJ1-2; 10 positions agree with TRBD1. The CDR3 contains 13 residues. Germline loops: CDR1 SEHNR, CDR2 FQNEAQ (reference sequence). Losses at the gene ends were 3 bases for V and 6 bases for J; bases not matched to a gene: 1. For the CDR3, the DNA is TGTGCCAGCAGCTTGACAGGGGGCGATGGCTACACCTTC. Encoded protein: CASSLTGGDGYTF.

The rearrangement joins TRBV7-9 to TRBJ1-1; a possible D gene is TRBD1 (5 bases). Trimming took 5 bases from V and 1 from J, leaving 8 bases between them. This CDR3 has 13 residues. Germline values: CDR1 SEHNR, CDR2 FQNEAQ (reference sequence). CDR3 amino acids: CASSIQENTEAFF. The CDR3 bases are TGTGCCAGCAGCATACAGGAGAACACTGAAGCTTTCTTT.

This CDR3 is CASSYQGNTEAFF. CDR3 bases: TGTGCCAGCAGTTACCAGGGGAACACTGAAGCTTTCTTT. The chain is built from TRBV2 and TRBJ1-1; tentatively, D is TRBD1 (5 bases). CDR3 length: 13 amino acids. The germline gives CDR1 SNHLY, CDR2 FYNNEI. V lost 5 bases, J lost 1 base, and 8 bases lay in between.

Comment on this clone: The sample contains more than one DNA sequence encoding this CDR3. The chain joins TRBV10-3 to TRBJ2-1, with 7 positions matching TRBD1. Losses at the gene ends were 2 bases for V and 0 bases for J; bases not matched to a gene: 1. The CDR3 spans 15 residues. The V gene's germline CDR1 is ENHRY and CDR2 SYGVKD. The CDR3 DNA reads as TGTGCCATCAGTGAGAGGGACAGCTCCTACAATGAGCAGTTCTTC. Translation gives CAISERDSSYNEQFF.

The J gene is TRBJ1-3, the V gene TRBV9; D is uncertain. The V end lost 0 bases, the J end lost 2 bases, and 6 bases lay between the germline ends. This CDR3 spans 14 amino acids. CDR1 and CDR2 (germline): SGDLS, YYNGEE. The CDR3 DNA reads as TGTGCCAGCAGCGTAGGGCAGGCTGGAAACACCATATATTTT. As protein: CASSVGQAGNTIYF. Together with reference TRBV9 and TRBJ1-3, the CDR3 gives the full variable domain: DSGVTQTPKHLITATGQRVTLRCSPRSGDLSVYWYQQSLDQGLQFLIQYYNGEERAKGNILERFSAQQFPDLHSELNLSSLELGDSALYFCASSVGQAGNTIYFGEGSWLTVV.

The J gene is TRBJ1-5, the V gene TRBV15; perhaps TRBD1 as D (6 bases). This CDR3 has 16 amino acids. V dropped 0 bases and J dropped 4 bases, with 13 bases sitting between them. The V gene's germline CDR1 is LNHNV and CDR2 YYDKDF (reference sequence). The CDR3 loop is CATSRDRAGANQPQHF. The CDR3 DNA follows: TGTGCCACCAGCAGAGATAGGGCAGGGGCTAATCAGCCCCAGCATTTT.

The CDR3 DNA is TGTGCCAGCAGCCGAGGGACTAGCGGGGGGCGGGGTGAGCAGTTCTTC. Protein: CASSRGTSGGRGEQFF. V is TRBV27 and J is TRBJ2-1, with 15 bases identical to TRBD2. V lost 6 bases and J lost 9; bases outside the gene matches: 9. The germline gives CDR1 MNHEY, CDR2 SMNVEV (reference sequence). This CDR3 has 16 amino acids.

The J gene is TRBJ2-3, the V gene TRBV12-3 or TRBV12-4; 7 bases match TRBD1. The length of the CDR3 is 13 residues. J was trimmed by 6 bases and V by 4 bases; bases with no gene match: 4. This chain's CDR3 is CASSSTGADTQYF. CDR3 sequence (DNA): TGTGCCAGCAGTTCTACAGGGGCGGATACGCAGTATTTT.

The genes are TRBV10-3 and TRBJ1-2, with D tentatively TRBD1 (6 bases). CDR3 length equals 15 residues. Trimming left V 11 bases short and J 0 bases short, with 19 bases between. CDR1 is ENHRY and CDR2 is SYGVKD in the germline V gene. The CDR3 coding sequence is TGTGCCTCGAAGGGGGATGGGGGAACTAACTATGGCTACACCTTC. Amino acid sequence: CASKGDGGTNYGYTF.

V usage is TRBV7-8 and J usage is TRBJ2-5; maybe TRBD1 (5 bases). V was clipped by 5 bases and J by 1 base, with 8 bases between them. Germline CDR1 and CDR2: SGHVS and FQNEAQ. The CDR3 runs to 13 residues. CDR3 nucleotides: TGTGCCAGCAGCCTGGGGCCCCAAGAGACCCAGTACTTC. Protein sequence: CASSLGPQETQYF.